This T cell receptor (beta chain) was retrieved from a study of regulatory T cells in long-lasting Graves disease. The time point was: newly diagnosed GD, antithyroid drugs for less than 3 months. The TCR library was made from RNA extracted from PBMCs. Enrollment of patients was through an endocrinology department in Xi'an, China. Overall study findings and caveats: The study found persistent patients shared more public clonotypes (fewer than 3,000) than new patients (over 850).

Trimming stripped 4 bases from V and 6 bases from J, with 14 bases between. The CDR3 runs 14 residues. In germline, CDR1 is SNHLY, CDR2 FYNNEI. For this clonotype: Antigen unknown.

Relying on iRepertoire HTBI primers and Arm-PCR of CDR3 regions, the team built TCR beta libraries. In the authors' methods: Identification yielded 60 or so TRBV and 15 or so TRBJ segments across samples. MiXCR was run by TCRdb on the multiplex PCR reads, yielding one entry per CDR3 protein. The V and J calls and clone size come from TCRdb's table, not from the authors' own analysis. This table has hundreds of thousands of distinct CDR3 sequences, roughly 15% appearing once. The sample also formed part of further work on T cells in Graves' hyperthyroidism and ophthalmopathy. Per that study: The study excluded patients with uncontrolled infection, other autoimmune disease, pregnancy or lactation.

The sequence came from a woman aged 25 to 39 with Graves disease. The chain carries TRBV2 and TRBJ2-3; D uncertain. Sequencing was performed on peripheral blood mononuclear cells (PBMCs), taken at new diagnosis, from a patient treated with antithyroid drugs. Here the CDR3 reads CASSAGWVMDTQYF. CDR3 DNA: TGTGCCAGCAGTGCGGGTTGGGTTATGGATACGCAGTATTTT.